A single sample is the source of the 8 T cell receptor beta chains below, sequenced in a study of yellow fever vaccine responses in identical twins. Using its own MiXCR run on the RT-PCR reads, TCRdb lists one record per CDR3 protein. The table has around 7,700 distinct CDR3 sequences, 70% to 90% seen once. The specimen comprised T cells from blood (PBMCs), unsorted or a sorted subset (not recorded which), sampled before or after yellow fever vaccination (not recorded which). These TCRs come from a woman aged 18 to 35 who received the yellow fever vaccine.

In this sample, this clonotype turned up a few times. V gene TRBV18 combines with J gene TRBJ1-1; D remains ambiguous. CDR1 and CDR2 (germline): KGHSH, LQKENI. The length of the CDR3 is 15 residues. V was cut by 4 bases and J by 1 base, with 13 bases left in between. The CDR3 here is CASSHSHQRNTEAFF. Written as DNA, the CDR3 is TGTGCCAGCTCACATAGTCACCAGCGGAACACTGAAGCTTTCTTT.

With respect to this clonotype: Because the CDR3 is missing its conserved closing phenylalanine or tryptophan, this is likely a read error. No DNA is shown, since the ends of the CDR3 on it are uncertain; the CDR3 is the one TCRdb lists. V gene TRBV4-1 combines with J gene TRBJ1-2; no check of the table's D call, TRBD1, against the DNA was made. Germline CDR1 is MGHRA and CDR2 is YSYEKL. The CDR3 contains 13 residues when both ends are counted. The CDR3 reads CASSQDIRDRIVL.

The J gene is TRBJ1-1, the V gene TRBV28, with D possibly being TRBD1 (5 bases). CDR3 size: 14 residues. Deletions cut 3 bases from V and 1 base from J, with 9 bases between. Germline CDR1 is MDHEN and CDR2 is SYDVKM. CDR3 sequence reads: CASSFGGWNTEAFF. The CDR3 coding sequence is TGTGCCAGCAGTTTCGGGGGTTGGAACACTGAAGCTTTCTTT.

This sequence joins TRBV4-3 and TRBJ2-2; 8 bases line up with TRBD2. Germline-derived CDR1 and CDR2 are LGHNA and YSLEER. CDR3 size: 16 residues. V lost 0 bases and J lost 3; bases outside the gene matches: 3. CDR3 nucleotide sequence: TGCGCCAGCAGCCAAGACGGGACTAGGTACACCGGGGAGCTGTTTTTT. Protein product: CASSQDGTRYTGELFF.

CDR3 sequence reads: CASIEDREFGETQYF. The DNA for the CDR3 is TGTGCCAGCATTGAGGACAGGGAGTTCGGGGAGACCCAGTACTTC. The chain uses TRBV2 and TRBJ2-5, with TRBD1 matching 8 bases. Germline trimming cut 7 bases from V and 5 bases from J; bases unmatched to any gene: 12. CDR3 length: 15 residues. Germline V lookup: CDR1 SNHLY, CDR2 FYNNEI.

This sequence joins TRBV29-1 and TRBJ2-7, with D uncertain. CDR1 and CDR2 (germline): SQVTM, ANQGSEA. The V end was cut by 7 bases, the J end by 1 base, with 17 bases between. This CDR3 is 14 amino acids long. CDR3 bases: TGCAGCGCCACGGCCAGCACTGGATCCTACGAGCAGTACTTC. Translated: CSATASTGSYEQYF.

In its sample, this clonotype was seen a few times. The chain couples TRBV7-2 to TRBJ1-2; D uncertain. V lost 0 bases and J lost 5, with 13 bases in between. Germline V gene data show CDR1 as SGHTA and CDR2 as FQGNSA. The CDR3 contains 15 residues. The CDR3 sequence is CASSLAADRIYGYTF. The CDR3 DNA reads TGTGCCAGCAGCTTAGCGGCAGATAGGATATATGGCTACACCTTC.

The V gene is TRBV5-1, the J gene TRBJ2-7; D remains unclear. The germline gives CDR1 SGHRS, CDR2 YFSETQ. V was pared by 5 bases and J by 7 bases, with 10 bases between. This CDR3 is built from 11 residues. The CDR3 sequence: CASRGTLEQYF. The CDR3 nucleotides read TGCGCCAGCAGAGGTACCCTGGAGCAGTACTTC.